Listed below are T cell receptor beta chains from one sample, sequenced in a study of tumor-infiltrating lymphocytes in localized non-small cell lung cancer. Sequenced by immunoSEQ multiplex PCR; TCRdb stores in-frame clones only, minus some. The profile shows around 25,000 clones, 73% of them singletons. What was sequenced was lung tumor tissue. The receptors stem from a human donor with non-small cell lung cancer. Both conserved end residues are part of each CDR3. A D gene is named only where the DNA matches it firmly. Clone size is not always given. Where it is, it says once, few, many or a class for expanded clones.

j_call clone_size v_call d_call cdr3_nt cdr3_aa
TRBJ2-3 NA TRBV6-5 NA TGTGCCACCGGCAGGGCCTCGGTCTGGGATACGCAGTATTTT CATGRASVWDTQYF
TRBJ1-4 NA TRBV2 NA TGTGCCAGCAAAAGTGGGGGCGAAAAACTGTTTTTT CASKSGGEKLFF
TRBJ2-6 NA TRBV12-5 NA TGTGCTAGTGGTCGGGTGTGCAGGACAAAGTCGGGCCAACGCCTGACTTTC CASGRVCRTKSGQRLTF
TRBJ2-5 few TRBV20-1 NA TGCAGTGCTAGGAGAGGAGAGACCCAGTACTTC CSARRGETQYF
TRBJ2-7 NA TRBV11-2 NA TGTGCCAGCAGCACCGCAGGACACGAGCAGTACTTC CASSTAGHEQYF
TRBJ1-2 NA TRBV29-1 NA TGCAGCGGATCCCCCCAGCCCAACTATGGCTACACCTTC CSGSPQPNYGYTF
TRBJ2-1 NA TRBV7-2 TRBD2 TGTGCCAGCACCCAAGCCCCTCTAGCGGGGGGGCTCAATGAGCAGTTCTTC CASTQAPLAGGLNEQFF
TRBJ2-5 NA TRBV5-1 NA TGCGCCAGCAGCTTGGCCGGGACGAGCCAAGAGACCCAGTACTTC CASSLAGTSQETQYF
TRBJ2-7 once TRBV10-3 NA TGTGCCGTCGGAGGCGGCGTGGCCACCTACGAGCAGTACTTC CAVGGGVATYEQYF
TRBJ1-1 few TRBV28 NA TGTGCCAGCAGTTTTTCGCGGCTACTTAACACTGAAGCTTTCTTT CASSFSRLLNTEAFF
TRBJ1-2 few TRBV7-6 NA TGTGCCAGCAGCTTACCCGGCAGTTATGGCTACACCTTC CASSLPGSYGYTF
TRBJ1-1 NA TRBV18 NA TGTGCCAGCTCACCCCGGAATGCGCTACTCACTGAAGCTTTCTTT CASSPRNALLTEAFF
TRBJ1-6 NA TRBV4-3 NA TGCGCCAGCAGCCAAGATCGGGAGTTATCACCCCTCCACTTT CASSQDRELSPLHF
TRBJ1-6 NA TRBV25-1 TRBD1 TGTGCCAGCACCCTATCCGACAGGGCTAGTTCACCCCTCCACTTT CASTLSDRASSPLHF
TRBJ1-1 NA TRBV19 NA TGTGCCAGTAGTAAGCGAGGGACTTACACTGAAGCTTTCTTT CASSKRGTYTEAFF
TRBJ1-1 NA TRBV7-2 TRBD1 TGTGCCAGCAGCTTTGGACAGGTAGTCACTGAAGCTTTCTTT CASSFGQVVTEAFF
TRBJ2-1 NA TRBV5-1 TRBD1 TGCGCCAGCAGCACTCGACAGGGAAGCTCCTACAATGAGCAGTTCTTC CASSTRQGSSYNEQFF
TRBJ2-3 NA TRBV6-4 NA TGTGCCAGCAGTGGGTTCGGGGGTACAGATACGCAGTATTTT CASSGFGGTDTQYF
TRBJ1-1 once TRBV4-1 NA TGCGCCAGCAGCCGGGATGAGGGGAACACTGAAGCTTTCTTT CASSRDEGNTEAFF
TRBJ1-4 few TRBV5-1 NA TGCGCCAGCAGCTCAGGTGGGCAGGAGGCTGAAAAACTGTTTTTT CASSSGGQEAEKLFF
TRBJ2-5 once TRBV5-1 NA TGCGCCAGCAGCGGAGCGCAGGCCTTTCCCCAGTACTTC CASSGAQAFPQYF
TRBJ1-5 NA TRBV19 NA TGTGCCAGTAGTATAGGAATGGCCCAGCATTTT CASSIGMAQHF
TRBJ2-2 NA TRBV19 NA TGTGCCAGTATTCCAGGGCCCACCGGGGAGCTGTTTTTT CASIPGPTGELFF
TRBJ1-2 once TRBV5-5 NA TGTGCCAGCAGCTTGGCCTTATTGGGCGGCCTAAACTATGGCTACACCTTC CASSLALLGGLNYGYTF
TRBJ1-2 few TRBV7-9 NA TGTGCCAGCACCTCAGAGGGATATGGCTACACCTTC CASTSEGYGYTF
TRBJ1-5 NA TRBV11-2 NA TGTGCCAGCAGCTTAGCCCTAAATCAGCCCCAGCATTTT CASSLALNQPQHF
TRBJ1-2 once TRBV11-1 NA TGTGCCAGCAGCCCAGGGACGGAGAGAAACTATGGCTACACCTTC CASSPGTERNYGYTF